This T cell receptor (beta chain) was obtained from a study of blood T cell repertoires in COVID-19. Study overall: From T cells, B-cell-depleted T cells, or PBMCs came the material, which was cDNA or gDNA.

With 3 bases removed from V and 5 bases from J, the gap between germline ends came to 7 bases. CDR3 length equals 12 residues. Authors' processing steps: The authors estimated nucleated cell counts from reference gene primer amplification. Some clones are missing from TCRdb's copy, which holds only in-frame ones; the method was immunoSEQ multiplex PCR. That table gives V, J and clone size, and the DNA gave D and trimming. The table records approximately 270,000 clones, over 85% of them present only once. Cohort 3 donors counted as recovered after two negative PCRs, clearance, or resolved symptoms. This chain joins TRBV12-3 or TRBV12-4 and TRBJ1-2; D is unresolved. This clonotype was sampled from a woman aged 55-69 years who had recovered from COVID-19. Sequenced: PBMCs or T cells enriched from blood (not recorded which). The chain's CDR3 is CASSFYSYGYTF. CDR3 DNA: TGTGCCAGCAGTTTCTACTCATATGGCTACACCTTC.